This note documents a single T cell receptor (beta chain) sequence. What it binds is not known. This sample is drawn from a study of CD8 T cells in acute hepatitis C reinfection. Regarding the study as a whole: Preferential TRBV04 and TRBV06 usage appeared in all groups and was not explained by the naive pool. No group differed significantly in the high NS3-1073 repertoire diversity. Alphabeta pairing of public clonotypes could not be determined from bulk TCRbeta data.

Time point denoted: naive CD8 control sorted from an acute-time-point sample. Method: immunoSEQ multiplex PCR; TCRdb's copy keeps in-frame clones and lacks some. The sample consists of over 30,000 clones, around 85% of them appearing once. V was cut by 8 bases and J by 7 bases, with 9 bases left in between. The CDR3 is made up of 11 amino acids. Germline assignment: CDR1 WSHSY and CDR2 SAAADI. Sequenced material: naive CD8+ T cells from PBMCs. This TCR derives from a woman younger than 35 who spontaneously cleared hepatitis C infection. This chain links TRBV10-2 with TRBJ2-1, with D uncertain. The CDR3 reads CASVSFNEQFF. The CDR3, as DNA: TGCGCCAGCGTGAGTTTTAATGAGCAGTTCTTC.